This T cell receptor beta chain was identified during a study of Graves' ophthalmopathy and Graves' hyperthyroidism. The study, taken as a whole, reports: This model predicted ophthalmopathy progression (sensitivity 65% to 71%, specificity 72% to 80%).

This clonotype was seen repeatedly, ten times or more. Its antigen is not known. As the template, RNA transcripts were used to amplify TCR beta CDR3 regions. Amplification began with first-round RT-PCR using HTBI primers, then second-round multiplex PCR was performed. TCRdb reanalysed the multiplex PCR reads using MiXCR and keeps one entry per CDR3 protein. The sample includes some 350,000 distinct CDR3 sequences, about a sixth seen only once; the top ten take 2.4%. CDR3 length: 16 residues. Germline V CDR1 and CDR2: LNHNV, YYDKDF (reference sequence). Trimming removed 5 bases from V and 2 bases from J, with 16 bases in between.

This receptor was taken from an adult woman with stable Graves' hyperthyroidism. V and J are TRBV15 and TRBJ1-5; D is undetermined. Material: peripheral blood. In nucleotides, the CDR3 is TGTGCCACCAGCTCGGAGAGAGGGCTGCGCAATCAGCCCCAGCATTTT. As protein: CATSSERGLRNQPQHF.